The 25 T cell receptor beta chains below all came from one sample that was sequenced in a study of T-cell memory formation after mild COVID-19. TCRdb passed the 5' RACE reads through MiXCR, listing each CDR3 protein once. Found here are 250,000 to 300,000 distinct CDR3 sequences, 16% of them singletons; the top ten hold approximately 23%. The source material was PBMCs or a T cell subset sorted from them (not recorded which). All receptors derive from a young man who had mild COVID-19 (a few samples of this study predate the infection). Cell type and time point are not known.

The V gene is TRBV28, the J gene TRBJ2-5; D could derive from TRBD1 or TRBD2 (5 bases each). V was pared by 1 base and J by 5 bases, with 8 bases between. Germline-derived CDR1 and CDR2 are MDHEN and SYDVKM. This CDR3 contains 13 residues. The CDR3 loop is CASSLSGTETQYF. As DNA, the CDR3 is TGTGCCAGCAGTTTATCAGGGACGGAGACCCAGTACTTC. Combining the CDR3 with reference TRBV28 and TRBJ2-5 gives the whole variable domain DVKVTQSSRYLVKRTGEKVFLECVQDMDHENMFWYRQDPGLGLRLIYFSYDVKMKEKGDIPEGYSVSREKKERFSLILESASTNQTSMYLCASSLSGTETQYFGPGTRLLVL.

The chain employs TRBV7-8 and TRBJ2-2; D is uncertain. Germline V gives CDR1 SGHVS, CDR2 FQNEAQ. This CDR3 contains 15 residues. Trimming shortened V by 3 bases and J by 2 bases, and 10 bases separated the two germline ends. The CDR3 here is CASSLRGGNTGELFF. The DNA for the CDR3 is TGTGCCAGCAGCTTGAGAGGCGGCAACACCGGGGAGCTGTTTTTT.

The rearrangement links TRBV7-3 to TRBJ2-1; tentatively, D is TRBD1 or TRBD2 (5 bases each). The germline gives CDR1 SGHTA, CDR2 FQGTGA. The ends were cut back, 5 bases at V and 10 bases at J, with 18 bases in the middle. CDR3 length: 14 amino acids. The DNA for the CDR3 is TGTGCCAGCAGCACCGGGACCCCGACGACCGAGCAGTTCTTC. It translates to CASSTGTPTTEQFF.

This clonotype was recorded at least ten times. V is TRBV12-3 or TRBV12-4 and J is TRBJ2-5; 8 nucleotides align to TRBD2. V lost 3 bases, J lost 7 bases, and 10 bases stayed unmatched. This CDR3 is 15 amino acids long. CDR3 nucleotides: TGTGCCAGCAGTTTTACTCGGGGGGGCCGGGGGACCCAGTACTTC. It specifies CASSFTRGGRGTQYF.

The chain couples TRBV5-6 to TRBJ2-7, with 8 positions matching TRBD1. The CDR3 covers 15 residues. Trimming removed 1 base from V and 3 bases from J; junction bases left unmatched: 6. The germline gives CDR1 SGHDT, CDR2 YYEEEE. The CDR3 sequence: CASSLTQGADYEQYV. CDR3 nucleotide sequence: TGTGCCAGCAGCTTGACTCAGGGGGCTGACTACGAGCAGTACGTC.

This clonotype was recorded a few times. The V and J genes are TRBV5-1 and TRBJ2-2; D gene unclear. V was pared by 3 bases and J by 1 base, with 7 bases between. Germline V gene sequence: CDR1 SGHRS, CDR2 YFSETQ. This CDR3 region has 14 residues. DNA of the CDR3: TGCGCCAGCAGCTATAACAGGAACACCGGGGAGCTGTTTTTT. This codes for CASSYNRNTGELFF. Full variable domain (rest looked up from reference TRBV5-1 and TRBJ2-2): KAGVTQTPRYLIKTRGQQVTLSCSPISGHRSVSWYQQTPGQGLQFLFEYFSETQRNKGNFPGRFSGRQFSNSRSEMNVSTLELGDSALYLCASSYNRNTGELFFGEGSRLTVL.

The V call is TRBV7-3, the J call TRBJ2-5; no reliable D call. V was clipped by 5 bases and J by 5 bases, with 12 bases between them. The germline CDR1 and CDR2 sequences are SGHTA and FQGTGA. CDR3 length: 13 amino acids. CDR3 residues: CASSNKLRETQYF. The DNA for the CDR3 is TGTGCCAGCAGCAACAAACTGCGGGAGACCCAGTACTTC.

The CDR3 region has the DNA TGTGCCAGCAGCCGCCCCGGGGACCCGAACACTGAAGCTTTCTTT. Amino acids: CASSRPGDPNTEAFF. The rearrangement joins TRBV7-9 to TRBJ1-1; D might be TRBD1 (5 bases). The CDR3 runs 15 residues. The germline V gene has CDR1 SEHNR and CDR2 FQNEAQ (reference sequence). Trimming stripped 5 bases from V and 1 base from J, with 14 bases between.

As regards this clonotype: An end of the junction does not agree with germline; a read error may underlie this. CDR3 in amino acids: CASSPETRSLNF. Here the CDR3 DNA reads TGTGCCAGCAGCCCCGAGACTAGGAGCCTCAACTTC. V usage is TRBV4-2 and J usage is TRBJ2-1; D possibly corresponds to TRBD2 (6 bases). Germline-derived CDR1 and CDR2 are LGHNA and YNFKEQ. CDR3 length: 12 residues.

This clonotype was observed at least ten times. The V gene is TRBV6-5, the J gene TRBJ1-4, with D unclear. CDR1 and CDR2 from the germline V gene are MNHEY and SVGAGI. CDR3 length equals 14 residues. The germline V and J ends were trimmed by 8 bases and 0 bases, with 10 bases remaining between them. CDR3 sequence (DNA): TGTGCCAGCCGTTCAGAAACAACTAATGAAAAACTGTTTTTT. Its translation: CASRSETTNEKLFF.

This clonotype was detected many times. V and J are TRBV29-1 and TRBJ2-1; 9 bases align to TRBD2. Losses at the gene ends were 3 bases for V and 7 bases for J; bases not matched to a gene: 13. CDR1 and CDR2 (germline): SQVTM, ANQGSEA. The CDR3 has 16 amino acids. The CDR3 region has the DNA TGCAGCGTTGAGACCGCTAGCGGGAACCTGGAAAATGAGCAGTTCTTC. Amino acid sequence: CSVETASGNLENEQFF.

The table lists this clonotype with a few counts. This chain links TRBV5-1 with TRBJ2-2; the D is unclear. Trimming took 0 bases from V and 2 from J, leaving 8 bases between them. This CDR3 contains 15 residues. Looked up from germline, CDR1 is SGHRS and CDR2 is YFSETQ. CDR3 region: CASSLVGINTGELFF. As DNA, the CDR3 is TGCGCCAGCAGCTTGGTCGGAATTAACACCGGGGAGCTGTTTTTT.

This clonotype has ten or more counts. The V and J genes are TRBV5-1 and TRBJ2-1; 7 nucleotides align to TRBD1. The CDR3 contains 14 residues. The V and J ends lost 3 bases and 7 bases, in that order; junction bases with no gene match: 7. The germline V gene has CDR1 SGHRS and CDR2 YFSETQ. CDR3 DNA: TGCGCCAGCAGCTCGGACACAGGGGTGAATGAGCAGTTCTTC. The encoded protein is CASSSDTGVNEQFF.

This clonotype was counted many times. The chain employs TRBV20-1 and TRBJ1-1, with a weak D call TRBD1 (5 bases). The germline V gene has CDR1 DFQATT and CDR2 SNEGSKA (reference sequence). This CDR3 contains 14 residues. V shed 2 bases and J shed 4 bases, with 14 bases lying between them. This CDR3 reads CSARRRGPSTEAFF. CDR3 bases: TGCAGTGCTAGACGGCGGGGCCCGAGCACTGAAGCTTTCTTT.

The V call is TRBV20-1, the J call TRBJ1-1; D is ambiguous. CDR1 is DFQATT, CDR2 SNEGSKA, per germline (reference sequence). V was trimmed by 3 bases and J by 4 bases, leaving 15 bases between them. The CDR3 runs 14 residues. CDR3 sequence (DNA): TGCAGTGCTAGCAACCGGGGAGGGATCACTGAAGCTTTCTTT. Translating gives CSASNRGGITEAFF.

This clonotype was detected only a few times. The chain uses TRBV7-9 and TRBJ2-2; D remains ambiguous. The CDR3 spans 15 residues. Trimming removed 4 bases at V and 1 base at J, with 10 bases between. Germline V gene sequence: CDR1 SEHNR, CDR2 FQNEAQ (reference sequence). CDR3 region: CASSSLWGNTGELFF. The CDR3 nucleotides are TGTGCCAGCAGCTCGCTTTGGGGGAACACCGGGGAGCTGTTTTTT.

This clonotype has at least ten counts. The rearrangement uses TRBV7-2 and TRBJ1-2; 9 bases agree with TRBD1. The V gene's germline CDR1 is SGHTA and CDR2 FQGNSA. CDR3 length: 13 residues. Losses at the gene ends were 3 bases for V and 7 bases for J; bases not matched to a gene: 3. The CDR3 sequence is CASSFGTGFGYTF. The CDR3, as DNA: TGTGCCAGCAGCTTCGGGACAGGGTTTGGCTACACCTTC.

With regard to this clonotype: No DNA is shown, since the ends of the CDR3 on it are uncertain; the CDR3 is the one TCRdb lists. The V and J genes are TRBV7-5 and TRBJ2-3; TRBD2 is taken as the D call from the table, unchecked against the DNA. TRBV7-5 is shown as a pseudogene. The CDR3 spans 17 residues, counting both ends. The CDR3 sequence is CISVPEALSGGFDTQYF.

The chain uses TRBV14 and TRBJ2-5; D not certain. The CDR3 sequence is 13 residues long. Looked up from germline, CDR1 is SGHDN and CDR2 is FVKESK. V dropped 2 bases and J dropped 2 bases, with 6 bases sitting between them. The CDR3 sequence is CASSQLLQETQYF. In DNA, the CDR3 is TGTGCCAGCAGCCAACTTCTACAAGAGACCCAGTACTTC.

This clonotype occurred many times. The V and J genes are TRBV28 and TRBJ2-2; tentative D call: TRBD2 (5 bases). CDR1 is MDHEN, CDR2 SYDVKM, per germline. The CDR3 spans 15 residues. V dropped 4 bases and J dropped 4 bases, with 13 bases sitting between them. The CDR3 DNA follows: TGTGCCAGCAGTTCTCCGGACTGGGCCACCGGGGAGCTGTTTTTT. Encoded protein: CASSSPDWATGELFF.

The chain is built from TRBV29-1 and TRBJ2-7; possible D gene TRBD2, 6 bases. Trimming left V 6 bases short and J 5 bases short, with 17 bases between. The CDR3 runs 13 residues. Germline V gene lookup returns CDR1 SQVTM and CDR2 ANQGSEA. The CDR3 region has the DNA TGCAGCGTCCCGGGGAGGCTCAATAACGAGCAGTACTTC. This gives the protein CSVPGRLNNEQYF.

This clonotype was recorded at least ten times. The chain is built from TRBV7-3 and TRBJ2-3; no firm D call. In germline, CDR1 is SGHTA, CDR2 FQGTGA. This CDR3 has 13 residues. V was shortened by 2 bases and J by 4 bases, with 7 bases between the two germline ends. The CDR3 protein is CASSLDHADTQYF. The CDR3 DNA sequence: TGTGCCAGCAGCTTAGACCACGCAGATACGCAGTATTTT.

There are a few counts of this clonotype. The gene calls are TRBV20-1 and TRBJ2-1; possible D gene TRBD2, 5 bases. The CDR3 runs to 13 residues. CDR1 and CDR2 from the germline V gene are DFQATT and SNEGSKA (reference sequence). V was cut by 1 base and J by 8 bases, with 12 bases left in between. The CDR3 coding sequence is TGCAGTGCTAGAGTAGCGAGGGTCGATGAGCAGTTCTTC. Its protein is CSARVARVDEQFF.

The chain links TRBV7-3 to TRBJ2-2; D unresolved. Germline CDR1 is SGHTA and CDR2 is FQGTGA. Trimming stripped 5 bases from V and 0 bases from J, with 7 bases between. The CDR3 runs 14 residues. The CDR3 DNA follows: TGTGCCAGCAGCCTGGACGCGAACACCGGGGAGCTGTTTTTT. The encoded protein is CASSLDANTGELFF.

The chain employs TRBV20-1 and TRBJ1-1; D gene ambiguous. The CDR3 contains 12 residues. Germline lookup yields CDR1 DFQATT and CDR2 SNEGSKA (reference sequence). The CDR3 here is CVPQAGNTEAFF. The DNA of the CDR3 is TGCGTCCCGCAGGCGGGGAACACTGAAGCTTTCTTT.